One sample yielded the 6 T cell receptor beta chains listed below, sequenced in a study of metastatic and nonmetastatic thyroid tumors. TCRdb redid the clone calls on the PCR reads using MiXCR. The sample holds about 30,000 clones, under 14% seen once. No patient had received any treatment before thyroid surgery. The sample taken for sequencing was blood. The receptors shown here come from a female donor with papillary thyroid cancer or a benign thyroid nodule (not recorded which). Some clones in this sample may be carry-over from other donors' samples.

This clone is categorized as medium-sized. The V and J genes are TRBV28 and TRBJ2-1, with D perhaps matching TRBD1 (5 bases). Germline CDR1 is MDHEN and CDR2 is SYDVKM. Trimming stripped 6 bases from V and 8 bases from J, with 14 bases between. This CDR3 contains 13 residues. The CDR3 nucleotides are TGTGCCAGCAGCCGCCCCCTCAGGGATGAGCAGTTCTTC. This codes for CASSRPLRDEQFF.

This clone has a count of ten or more. The CDR3 sequence is CSARDVGRFAEAFF. DNA for the CDR3: TGCAGTGCTAGAGATGTAGGGAGGTTTGCTGAAGCTTTCTTT. The chain combines TRBV20-1 with TRBJ1-1; D uncertain. This CDR3 spans 14 amino acids. V lost 0 bases, J lost 6 bases, and 14 bases lay in between. Germline CDR1 reads DFQATT; CDR2 reads SNEGSKA (reference sequence).

With regard to this clone: Mismatch with germline at one junction end may stem from a read error. This chain connects TRBV24-1 to TRBJ2-3; no reliable D call. CDR1 and CDR2 from the germline V gene are KGHDR and SFDVKD. This CDR3 region has 14 residues. CDR3 protein: CATSDSDFGDTPYF. The DNA for the CDR3 is TGTGCCACCAGTGACTCGGATTTTGGAGATACGCCGTATTTT.

The sample holds a few counts of this clone. The genes are TRBV28 and TRBJ1-2; D perhaps matches TRBD1 (5 bases). Germline CDR1 reads MDHEN; CDR2 reads SYDVKM. V dropped 3 bases and J dropped 7 bases, with 12 bases sitting between them. This CDR3 has 13 amino acids. The CDR3 DNA reads TGTGCCAGCAGTTTCGGGGGAGGTTTTGGCTACACCTTC. It specifies CASSFGGGFGYTF.

This clone was observed many times. This sequence joins TRBV10-3 and TRBJ2-7; TRBD1 agrees at 9 bases. After removal of 0 bases from V and 4 bases from J, the junction contained 7 bases not matched to a gene. CDR3 length equals 16 residues. Germline V gene lookup returns CDR1 ENHRY and CDR2 SYGVKD. CDR3 in amino acids: CAISESSGTGKYEQYF. The CDR3 nucleotides read TGTGCCATCAGTGAGTCCTCCGGGACAGGGAAGTACGAGCAGTACTTC.

This clone was detected many times. The chain is built from TRBV14 and TRBJ2-2, with TRBD2 matching 12 bases. The CDR3 loop spans 22 amino acids. Germline assignment: CDR1 SGHDN and CDR2 FVKESK. Trimming took 1 base from V and 0 from J; bases not matched to a gene: 15. This chain's CDR3 is CASSQGFSGTSGYYTNTGELFF. CDR3 nucleotides: TGTGCCAGCAGCCAAGGCTTTTCGGGGACTAGCGGGTACTATACGAACACCGGGGAGCTGTTTTTT.